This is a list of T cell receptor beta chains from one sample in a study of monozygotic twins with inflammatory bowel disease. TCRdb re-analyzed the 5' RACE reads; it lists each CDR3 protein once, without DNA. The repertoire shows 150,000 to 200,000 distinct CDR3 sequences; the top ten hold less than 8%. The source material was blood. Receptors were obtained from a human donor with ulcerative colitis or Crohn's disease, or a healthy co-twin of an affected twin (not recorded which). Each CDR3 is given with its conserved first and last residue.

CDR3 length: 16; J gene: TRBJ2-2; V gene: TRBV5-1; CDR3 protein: CASSLLARGYTGELFF
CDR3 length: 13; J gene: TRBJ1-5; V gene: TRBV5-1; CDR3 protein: CASSSNPNQPQHF
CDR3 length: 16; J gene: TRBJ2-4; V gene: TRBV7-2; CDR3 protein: CASSLQALGVNRMQYF
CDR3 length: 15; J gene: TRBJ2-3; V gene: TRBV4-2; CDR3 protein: CASSQETLAGYTQYF
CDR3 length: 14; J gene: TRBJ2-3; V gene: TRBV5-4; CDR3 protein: CASSSRDGTDTQYF
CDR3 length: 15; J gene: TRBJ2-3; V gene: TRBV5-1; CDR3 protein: CASSLEAGDTDTQYF
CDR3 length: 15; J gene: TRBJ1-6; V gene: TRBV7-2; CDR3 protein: CASSLRDRGFSPLHF
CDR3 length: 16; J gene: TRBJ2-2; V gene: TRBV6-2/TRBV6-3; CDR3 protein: CASSYGGSSVTGELFF
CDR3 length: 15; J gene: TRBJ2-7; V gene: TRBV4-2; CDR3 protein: CASSQELQGAREQYF
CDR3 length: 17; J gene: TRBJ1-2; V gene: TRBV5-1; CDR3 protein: CASSLQRTGDLNYGYTF